Listed below are T cell receptor beta chains from one sample, sequenced in a study of T cell changes during pregnancy in multiple sclerosis. Clones were sequenced by immunoSEQ multiplex PCR, and TCRdb holds only the in-frame ones, with some missing. The table has roughly 35,000 clones, just over 90% seen once. The starting material was CD8+ T cells from peripheral blood mononuclear cells, obtained before pregnancy. These receptors were collected from a female donor with multiple sclerosis, enrolled in a pregnancy study. Both conserved end residues are part of each CDR3. D genes are given only for firm matches. Clone size appears in some rows only: once, few, many, or a class for an expanded clone.

v_gene	d_gene	abundance	j_gene	CDR3nt	CDR3aa
TRBV4-1	.	once	TRBJ2-1	TGCGCCAGCAGCCAAGAGGAATCGCGGGGATGGCATGAGCAGTTCTTC	CASSQEESRGWHEQFF
TRBV6-5	.	.	TRBJ1-1	TGTGCCAGCAGTTACTCACGAGGGGGTGAAGCTTTCTTT	CASSYSRGGEAFF
TRBV30	TRBD1	.	TRBJ1-1	TGTGCCTGGAGTGTCGGACAGGGAGACACTGAAGCTTTCTTT	CAWSVGQGDTEAFF
TRBV23-1	TRBD2	.	TRBJ2-5	TGCGGGACTGAGTGGGGACTAGCGGGGTCCGGGTGGACCCAGTACTTC	CGTEWGLAGSGWTQYF
TRBV5-1	TRBD2	.	TRBJ2-7	TGCGCCAGCAGCTTGGCACGGGAGGGGTACGAGCAGTACTTC	CASSLAREGYEQYF
TRBV29-1	.	.	TRBJ2-7	TGCAGCGCTAGGGTGCCTGGGACTCCAACTAGCTCCTACGAGCAGTACTTC	CSARVPGTPTSSYEQYF
TRBV20-1	.	.	TRBJ2-7	TGCAGTGCTACGCAGGGCTACGAGCAGTACTTC	CSATQGYEQYF
TRBV4-2	TRBD2	.	TRBJ2-3	TGTGCCAGCAGCCTTGGACGAGCGGGAGGGAATGGCACAGATACGCAGTATTTT	CASSLGRAGGNGTDTQYF
TRBV27	.	.	TRBJ1-2	TGTGCCAGCAGCCCCGTAACAGGGAACTATGGCTACACCTTC	CASSPVTGNYGYTF
TRBV27	.	.	TRBJ1-1	TGTGCCAGCAGTTTGGCAGGGGTAACTGAAGCTTTCTTT	CASSLAGVTEAFF
TRBV27	.	.	TRBJ1-2	TGTGCCAGCAGATTCGGGGGAAATGGCTACACCTTC	CASRFGGNGYTF
TRBV4-3	TRBD1	.	TRBJ2-7	TGCGCCAGCAGCCTCGGCAGCGGGACAGGGGACTATGAGCAGTACTTC	CASSLGSGTGDYEQYF
TRBV4-1	.	.	TRBJ2-3	TGCGCCAGCAGCCCAGCCGGGGAGGCCGGTGAAGATACGCAGTATTTT	CASSPAGEAGEDTQYF
TRBV29-1	TRBD1	.	TRBJ2-2	TGCAGCGTTGCTGAGACAGGGTATGGCCCCGGGGAGCTGTTTTTT	CSVAETGYGPGELFF
TRBV7-9	TRBD2	.	TRBJ2-7	TGTGCCAGCAGCTTTCCGACTAGCGGAGTTACCTACGAGCAGTACTTC	CASSFPTSGVTYEQYF
TRBV18	TRBD2	.	TRBJ2-3	TGTGCCAGCTCACCACGGACTAGCGGAGAAACTTCTAGCACAGATACGCAGTATTTT	CASSPRTSGETSSTDTQYF
TRBV2	.	.	TRBJ2-7	TGTGCCAGAGATATCATCGACTCGAGCTCCTACGAGCAGTACTTC	CARDIIDSSSYEQYF
TRBV19	.	.	TRBJ2-1	TGTGCCAGTGGGAGAGGCCTTCCAGTTAACAATGAGCAGTTCTTC	CASGRGLPVNNEQFF
TRBV7-9	TRBD1	.	TRBJ1-3	TGTGCCAGCAGCCCGGGACAGGTTCTCTACAACAGCTCTGGAAACACCATATATTTT	CASSPGQVLYNSSGNTIYF
TRBV19	.	.	TRBJ1-1	TGTGCCAGTAGTATATTCCCGACAGGAGCCGCGGAAGCTTTCTTT	CASSIFPTGAAEAFF
TRBV15	.	.	TRBJ1-1	TGTGCCACCAGCGGGAGAACACTGAACACTGAAGCTTTCTTT	CATSGRTLNTEAFF
TRBV19	TRBD1	.	TRBJ1-5	TGTGCCAGCCTCCCGGGACAGGGGGTGGATCAGCCCCAGCATTTT	CASLPGQGVDQPQHF
TRBV6-1	.	.	TRBJ1-5	TGTGCCAGCAGTGCAGACACGAGCAATCAGCCCCAGCATTTT	CASSADTSNQPQHF
TRBV19	.	.	TRBJ1-2	TGTGCCAGCTTAACAGGCCCGGGCGACTATGGCTACACCTTC	CASLTGPGDYGYTF
TRBV30	.	.	TRBJ1-1	TGTGGGGGGGAGAACACTGAAGCTTTCTTT	CGGENTEAFF
TRBV9	TRBD1	once	TRBJ2-1	TGTGCCAGCAGCGTAGCTGGGACAGGGTCCTACAATGAGCAGTTCTTC	CASSVAGTGSYNEQFF
TRBV4-3	.	.	TRBJ2-7	TGCGCCAGCAGCCAAGATCGAGAGGCATCCTACGAGCAGTACTTC	CASSQDREASYEQYF
TRBV7-6	.	.	TRBJ1-2	TGTGCCAGCAGCTTAGTCGGCTGGGGGGGTAGCTATGGCTACACCTTC	CASSLVGWGGSYGYTF
TRBV6-5	.	.	TRBJ1-1	TGTGCCAGCAGTTACTCCCGGGGAAACACTGAAGCTTTCTTT	CASSYSRGNTEAFF
TRBV7-9	.	.	TRBJ2-2	TGTGCCAGTCTTGAGCGAGGGAACACCGGGGAGCTGTTTTTT	CASLERGNTGELFF
TRBV4-3	.	.	TRBJ1-1	TGCGCCAGCAGCCAAGATCGCAGGACTGAAGCTTTCTTT	CASSQDRRTEAFF
TRBV5-5	.	.	TRBJ1-5	TGTGCCAGCAGCTTGAACGCGGGAAGGCAGCCCCAGCATTTT	CASSLNAGRQPQHF
TRBV27	.	.	TRBJ2-4	TGTGCCAGCGGAACACCGGAGGACATTCAGTACTTC	CASGTPEDIQYF
TRBV19	TRBD2	.	TRBJ2-1	TGTGCCAGTAGTTTAGCGGGGGGCACCTACAATGAGCAGTTCTTC	CASSLAGGTYNEQFF
TRBV27	TRBD1	.	TRBJ1-1	TGTGCCAGCAGTCAGGGGGGGAACACTGAAGCTTTCTTT	CASSQGGNTEAFF
TRBV30	TRBD2	once	TRBJ2-3	TGTGCCTGGAAGACTAGCGGGAGTTTGTGGGATACGCAGTATTTT	CAWKTSGSLWDTQYF
TRBV27	TRBD2	.	TRBJ2-7	TGTGCCAGCAGTTTTCAGCTAGCGGGGGGACCTTCCTACGAGCAGTACTTC	CASSFQLAGGPSYEQYF
TRBV19	TRBD1	few	TRBJ1-6	TGTGCCAGTAGTCTTACAGGGGCTGCTTCACCCCTCCACTTT	CASSLTGAASPLHF
TRBV6-1	.	.	TRBJ2-3	TGTGCCAGCAGACGACTGGAAGCGTCAGATACGCAGTATTTT	CASRRLEASDTQYF
TRBV6-5	.	.	TRBJ1-1	TGTGCCAGCAGTTACTCGATGTACAGGGTAACTGAAGCTTTCTTT	CASSYSMYRVTEAFF